These 26 T cell receptor beta chains originate from one sample sequenced in a study of T-cell memory formation after mild COVID-19. TCRdb reprocessed the 5' RACE reads with MiXCR, giving one entry per CDR3 protein. This repertoire shows about 160,000 distinct CDR3 sequences, roughly 28% found once; its top ten account for around 12%. Source material: PBMCs or a T cell subset sorted from them (not recorded which). Source of these receptors: an adult woman who had mild COVID-19 (a few samples of this study predate the infection). Cell type and time point are not known.

The chain recombines TRBV10-3 with TRBJ2-3, with 7 positions matching TRBD1. Germline CDR1 is ENHRY and CDR2 is SYGVKD. There are 14 residues in the CDR3. Germline trimming cut 8 bases from V and 0 bases from J; bases unmatched to any gene: 5. The CDR3 spells CAIAKGASTDTQYF. CDR3 nucleotides: TGTGCCATCGCTAAGGGGGCCAGCACAGATACGCAGTATTTT.

This chain links TRBV7-2 with TRBJ2-1, with D possibly matching TRBD1 (6 bases). V lost 5 bases to trimming and J lost 2 bases, with 13 bases between them. This CDR3 is 15 amino acids long. Germline CDR1 is SGHTA and CDR2 is FQGNSA. CDR3 DNA: TGTGCCAGCAGCCCCCTTGGGGGCGCCTACAATGAGCAGTTCTTC. Its protein is CASSPLGGAYNEQFF.

This clonotype was picked up a small number of times. This rearrangement joins TRBV12-3 or TRBV12-4 to TRBJ1-2, with TRBD1 identical over 7 bases. V lost 5 bases, J lost 4 bases, and 4 bases stayed unmatched. This CDR3 has 13 amino acids. DNA of the CDR3: TGTGCCAGCAGTGGACAGGCAAGCTATGGCTACACCTTC. It yields the protein CASSGQASYGYTF.

There are a few counts of this clonotype. The chain is built from TRBV5-1 and TRBJ1-1; D not resolved. CDR3 length: 12 amino acids. The V gene lost 0 bases and the J gene lost 8 bases, with 8 bases spanning the gap. Germline V CDR1 and CDR2: SGHRS, YFSETQ. The CDR3 DNA is TGCGCCAGCAGCTTGGGACACTCAGAAGCTTTCTTT. Amino acid sequence: CASSLGHSEAFF.

This clonotype was observed a handful of times. This chain uses TRBV20-1 with TRBJ2-1; 9 nucleotides align to TRBD2. CDR3 length equals 15 residues. Germline CDR1 DFQATT, CDR2 SNEGSKA (reference sequence). V lost 2 bases, J lost 7 bases, and 9 bases stayed unmatched. CDR3 amino acids: CSARNSGSQENEQFF. The CDR3 DNA is TGCAGTGCTAGAAATAGCGGGAGTCAAGAAAATGAGCAGTTCTTC.

This clonotype was seen a few times. CDR3 coding DNA: TGCAGCGTTGAGGGACAGAGCACAGATACGCAGTATTTT. Amino acids: CSVEGQSTDTQYF. The V gene is TRBV29-1, the J gene TRBJ2-3; TRBD1 matches at 7 bases. The CDR3 extends over 13 amino acids. Germline CDR1 and CDR2: SQVTM and ANQGSEA. After removal of 3 bases from V and 0 bases from J, the junction contained 0 bases not matched to a gene.

This chain connects TRBV24-1 to TRBJ2-2, with 9 bases identical to TRBD2. Per germline, CDR1 KGHDR and CDR2 SFDVKD. The CDR3 is 17 residues long. J was trimmed by 3 bases and V by 5 bases; bases with no gene match: 9. The CDR3 reads CATSVGGRLADTGELFF. CDR3 nucleotide sequence: TGTGCCACCAGTGTTGGGGGTAGACTAGCGGACACCGGGGAGCTGTTTTTT.

Here the CDR3 DNA reads TGCGCCAGCAGCCAGAGTTCGGGACAGGGCGCCTACGAGCAGTACTTC. It encodes CASSQSSGQGAYEQYF. The gene calls are TRBV4-3 and TRBJ2-7, with TRBD1 matching 9 bases. The CDR3 sequence is 16 residues long. In germline, CDR1 is LGHNA, CDR2 YSLEER. V lost 3 bases to trimming and J lost 2 bases; unmatched junction nucleotides: 8.

The chain recombines TRBV12-3 or TRBV12-4 with TRBJ1-2, with 10 bases lining up with TRBD1. CDR3 size: 14 residues. J was trimmed by 3 bases and V by 6 bases; bases with no gene match: 4. CDR3 sequence (DNA): TGTGCCAGCAGACCGACAGGGGGCTACTATGGCTACACCTTC. Translating gives CASRPTGGYYGYTF.

The V and J genes are TRBV7-9 and TRBJ2-6, with D tentatively TRBD1 (5 bases). Germline lookup yields CDR1 SEHNR and CDR2 FQNEAQ (reference sequence). V shed 1 base and J shed 2 bases, with 6 bases lying between them. This CDR3 region has 15 residues. CDR3: CASSLVGAGANVLTF. The CDR3 coding sequence is TGTGCCAGCAGCTTAGTAGGGGCTGGGGCCAACGTCCTGACTTTC.

This clonotype was seen a few times. The rearrangement joins TRBV5-1 to TRBJ1-1, with no clear D. V lost 4 bases and J lost 3, with 10 bases in between. Per germline, CDR1 SGHRS and CDR2 YFSETQ. This CDR3 comprises 13 residues. CDR3 protein: CASSPEVDTEAFF. For the CDR3, the DNA is TGCGCCAGCAGCCCGGAGGTGGACACTGAAGCTTTCTTT.

This clonotype was seen only a few times. The rearrangement uses TRBV29-1 and TRBJ2-1; 9 positions agree with TRBD2. CDR1 SQVTM and CDR2 ANQGSEA come from the germline V gene. After removal of 7 bases from V and 5 bases from J, the junction contained 12 bases not matched to a gene. CDR3 length: 15 residues. The CDR3 loop is CSADIRTSEDNEQFF. The CDR3 region has the DNA TGCAGCGCCGACATCAGGACTAGCGAGGACAATGAGCAGTTCTTC.

This clonotype showed up just a few times. This chain connects TRBV7-9 to TRBJ1-1, with D tentatively TRBD1 (6 bases). Germline loops: CDR1 SEHNR, CDR2 FQNEAQ (reference sequence). The CDR3 is 16 residues long. V was pared by 7 bases and J by 5 bases, with 23 bases between. CDR3 protein: CASNPTRGGGKTEAFF. CDR3 sequence (DNA): TGTGCCAGCAACCCGACCCGAGGGGGTGGTAAAACTGAAGCTTTCTTT. Variable domain in full (rest from reference TRBV7-9 and TRBJ1-1): DTGVSQNPRHKITKRGQNVTFRCDPISEHNRLYWYRQTLGQGPEFLTYFQNEAQLEKSRLLSDRFSAERPKGSFSTLEIQRTEQGDSAMYLCASNPTRGGGKTEAFFGQGTRLTVV.

The chain carries TRBV7-6 and TRBJ1-1; no reliable D call. The CDR3 totals 16 residues. V was cut by 5 bases and J by 3 bases, with 19 bases left in between. Germline lookup yields CDR1 SGHVS and CDR2 FNYEAQ. CDR3 protein: CASSDGYTGRDTEAFF. The CDR3 nucleotides read TGTGCCAGCAGCGATGGCTACACGGGGAGGGACACTGAAGCTTTCTTT. Looking up the rest from reference TRBV7-6 and TRBJ1-1 gives the full variable domain: GAGVSQSPRYKVTKRGQDVALRCDPISGHVSLYWYRQALGQGPEFLTYFNYEAQQDKSGLPNDRFSAERPEGSISTLTIQRTEQRDSAMYRCASSDGYTGRDTEAFFGQGTRLTVV.

This chain connects TRBV20-1 to TRBJ1-1, with a tentative D call TRBD1 (6 bases). The CDR3 length is 15 residues. Germline values: CDR1 DFQATT, CDR2 SNEGSKA (reference sequence). V was shortened by 7 bases and J by 0 bases, with 18 bases between the two germline ends. The CDR3 region is CSVGGGRNMNTEAFF. DNA for the CDR3: TGCAGTGTAGGAGGGGGTAGGAATATGAACACTGAAGCTTTCTTT.

This clonotype was observed a few times. The rearrangement joins TRBV2 to TRBJ2-7, with 12 bases that match TRBD2. The CDR3 has 17 amino acids. Looked up from germline, CDR1 is SNHLY and CDR2 is FYNNEI. V lost 6 bases and J lost 0; bases outside the gene matches: 9. The CDR3 here is CASSGGTSGSSSYEQYF. The CDR3 region has the DNA TGTGCCAGCAGCGGTGGGACTAGCGGGTCAAGCTCCTACGAGCAGTACTTC.

In this sample, this clonotype turned up a few times. The rearrangement links TRBV12-3 or TRBV12-4 to TRBJ1-2, with 12 bases identical to TRBD1. The CDR3 runs to 16 residues. Trimming at V came to 1 base and at J to 3 bases, leaving 3 bases not matched to a gene. The CDR3 loop reads CASSLGGQGADYGYTF. As DNA, the CDR3 is TGTGCCAGCAGTTTAGGGGGACAGGGGGCTGACTATGGCTACACCTTC.

About this clonotype: An end of the junction does not agree with germline; a read error may underlie this. V is TRBV7-7 and J is TRBJ2-5, with TRBD2 as a possible D gene (5 bases). CDR3 length: 14 residues. In germline, CDR1 is SSHAT, CDR2 FNYEAQ (reference sequence). The CDR3 DNA sequence: TGTGCTAGCAGCCCCCGGGGTGTACTTGAGACCCAGTACTTC. It yields the protein CASSPRGVLETQYF.

The chain links TRBV4-1 to TRBJ1-6; 9 nucleotides line up with TRBD1. This CDR3 contains 15 residues. J lost 8 bases, V lost 4 bases, and 6 bases had no gene match. Germline V lookup: CDR1 MGHRA, CDR2 YSYEKL. The CDR3 DNA is TGCGCCAGCAGCCTGGGGACAGGGAGGGATTCACCCCTCCACTTT. Its protein product is CASSLGTGRDSPLHF.

This clonotype appeared many times. The chain recombines TRBV7-6 with TRBJ2-5; D may match TRBD1 or TRBD2 (5 bases each). The germline CDR1 and CDR2 sequences are SGHVS and FNYEAQ. The CDR3 covers 13 residues. V lost 7 bases, J lost 1 base, and 10 bases lay in between. This CDR3 is CASISGTQETQYF. DNA for the CDR3: TGTGCCAGCATTTCCGGGACCCAAGAGACCCAGTACTTC.

V gene TRBV15 combines with J gene TRBJ2-7; 7 positions agree with TRBD2. This CDR3 comprises 15 residues. Unmatched junction bases numbered 7, after V lost 1 base and J lost 4 bases. Germline assignment: CDR1 LNHNV and CDR2 YYDKDF (reference sequence). CDR3 loop: CATSRGGGTTYEQYF. The CDR3 DNA reads as TGTGCCACCAGCAGAGGGGGGGGAACGACGTACGAGCAGTACTTC. Combining the CDR3 with reference TRBV15 and TRBJ2-7 gives the whole variable domain DAMVIQNPRYQVTQFGKPVTLSCSQTLNHNVMYWYQQKSSQAPKLLFHYYDKDFNNEADTPDNFQSRRPNTSFCFLDIRSPGLGDTAMYLCATSRGGGTTYEQYFGPGTRLTVT.

CDR3 loop: CASSSQGYNSYEQYF. The CDR3 DNA reads as TGTGCCAGCAGTTCACAGGGATATAACTCCTACGAGCAGTACTTC. This chain links TRBV11-1 with TRBJ2-7; the D gene is possibly TRBD1 (6 bases). Germline CDR1 SGHAT, CDR2 FQDESV (reference sequence). This CDR3 contains 15 residues. Trimming shortened V by 6 bases and J by 0 bases, and 15 bases separated the two germline ends.

This clonotype was observed a few times. This rearrangement joins TRBV14 to TRBJ2-3; D unclear. The CDR3 contains 16 residues. The germline gives CDR1 SGHDN, CDR2 FVKESK. V lost 0 bases to trimming and J lost 0 bases, with 10 bases between them. The CDR3 DNA follows: TGTGCCAGCAGCCAAGACGGAAAGTTTAGCACAGATACGCAGTATTTT. This gives the protein CASSQDGKFSTDTQYF.

The chain couples TRBV5-8 to TRBJ2-7; D not resolved. Germline values: CDR1 SGHTS, CDR2 YDEGEE. The CDR3 has 13 amino acids. Trimming pared 0 bases from V and 10 bases from J, leaving 14 bases between. CDR3 nucleotide sequence: TGTGCCAGCAGCTTGGCTGCACGGGCAAGCCAGTACTTC. It specifies CASSLAARASQYF. Supplemented by reference TRBV5-8 and TRBJ2-7, the full variable domain reads EAGVTQSPTHLIKTRGQQATLRCSPISGHTSVYWYQQALGLGLQFLLWYDEGEERNRGNFPPRFSGRQFPNYSSELNVNALELEDSALYLCASSLAARASQYFGPGTRLTVT.

The sample holds a few counts of this clonotype. V gene TRBV13 combines with J gene TRBJ2-7; 11 bases match TRBD2. The CDR3 length is 14 residues. CDR1 is PRHDT and CDR2 is FYEKMQ in the germline V gene (reference sequence). After removal of 5 bases from V and 6 bases from J, the junction contained 6 bases not matched to a gene. CDR3 loop: CASSPTLAGVEQYF. The CDR3 DNA is TGTGCCAGCAGCCCGACACTAGCGGGAGTCGAGCAGTACTTC.

The chain is built from TRBV7-3 and TRBJ1-1; 7 bases agree with TRBD1. Per the germline V gene, CDR1 is SGHTA and CDR2 is FQGTGA. J was trimmed by 5 bases and V by 5 bases; bases with no gene match: 5. This CDR3 contains 13 residues. In DNA form, the CDR3 reads TGTGCCAGCAGCCCACTACAGGGGACTGAAGCTTTCTTT. Translation gives CASSPLQGTEAFF.